This entry lists 18 T cell receptor beta chains sequenced from one sample in a study of blood T cell repertoires in COVID-19. Assay used: immunoSEQ multiplex PCR; TCRdb lists only in-frame clones, some missing. This sample yields around 300,000 clones, of which about four fifths are seen a single time; 9.4% belongs to the top ten. Sample: peripheral blood. Receptors were obtained from a woman between 45 and 60 years old who had recovered from COVID-19.

The sample holds a few counts of this clone. This same CDR3 is encoded by further DNA sequences in the sample. The genes are TRBV18 and TRBJ2-7; D call uncertain. The CDR3 length is 13 residues. CDR1 is KGHSH, CDR2 LQKENI, per germline. V was clipped by 3 bases and J by 0 bases, with 6 bases between them. The CDR3 DNA reads as TGTGCCAGCTCACCTCCGAGCTCCTACGAGCAGTACTTC. It encodes CASSPPSSYEQYF.

The chain carries TRBV4-1 and TRBJ2-1; 8 bases are a match to TRBD2. The CDR3 consists of 17 residues. After removal of 1 base from V and 9 bases from J, the junction contained 14 bases not matched to a gene. CDR1 and CDR2 (germline): MGHRA, YSYEKL. The CDR3: CASSQAPPAGGSSEQFF. The CDR3 DNA is TGCGCCAGCAGCCAAGCTCCTCCCGCGGGGGGTTCCAGTGAGCAGTTCTTC.

This chain connects TRBV10-1 to TRBJ1-2; TRBD1 matches 8 bases. V was clipped by 1 base and J by 0 bases; unmatched bases: 1. Germline loops: CDR1 WNHNN, CDR2 SYGVQD (reference sequence). The CDR3 consists of 15 residues. CDR3 in amino acids: CASSEWTGSNYGYTF. The DNA for the CDR3 is TGCGCCAGCAGTGAGTGGACAGGGTCTAACTATGGCTACACCTTC.

V is TRBV2 and J is TRBJ1-2; D is possibly TRBD1 (5 bases). The CDR3 totals 14 residues. CDR1 is SNHLY, CDR2 FYNNEI, per germline. V was cut by 4 bases and J by 2 bases, with 11 bases left in between. The CDR3 DNA follows: TGTGCCAGCAGTGTTGTCAAGGGGAACTATGGCTACACCTTC. Translated, it gives CASSVVKGNYGYTF.

The rearrangement uses TRBV7-9 and TRBJ2-4; tentatively, D is TRBD1 (6 bases). Germline V gives CDR1 SEHNR, CDR2 FQNEAQ (reference sequence). V was cut by 5 bases and J by 2 bases, with 13 bases left in between. This CDR3 spans 15 amino acids. The CDR3 nucleotides read TGTGCCAGCAGCCAGCTCGGGACATCCAAAAACATTCAGTACTTC. Translating gives CASSQLGTSKNIQYF.

V is TRBV3-1 (or the pseudogene TRBV3-2) and J is TRBJ2-7; possible D gene TRBD1, 6 bases. The CDR3 loop spans 16 amino acids. V shed 2 bases and J shed 2 bases, with 16 bases lying between them. In germline, CDR1 is LGHDT, CDR2 YNNKEL (reference sequence). The CDR3, as DNA: TGTGCCAGCAGCCAAAACTATCCAGGGGCGCCCTACGAGCAGTACTTC. It encodes CASSQNYPGAPYEQYF.

The chain employs TRBV18 and TRBJ2-3, with 7 nucleotides matching TRBD2. Germline loops: CDR1 KGHSH, CDR2 LQKENI. The CDR3 is 12 amino acids. Unmatched junction bases numbered 3, after V lost 6 bases and J lost 6 bases. The DNA for the CDR3 is TGTGCCAGCTCCCGGGAGGAGGATACGCAGTATTTT. Its translation is CASSREEDTQYF.

This chain connects TRBV3-1 (or the pseudogene TRBV3-2) to TRBJ2-7, with D perhaps TRBD2 (5 bases). This CDR3 region has 15 residues. Germline V gene sequence: CDR1 LGHDT, CDR2 YNNKEL (reference sequence). The germline V and J ends were trimmed by 0 bases and 3 bases, with 12 bases remaining between them. CDR3 region: CASSQDGRVDYEQYF. The CDR3 coding sequence is TGTGCCAGCAGCCAAGATGGGCGGGTAGACTACGAGCAGTACTTC.

V and J are TRBV6-2 or TRBV6-3 and TRBJ2-3, with TRBD1 as a possible D gene (5 bases). The CDR3 has 15 amino acids. The germline V gene has CDR1 MNHEY and CDR2 SVGEGT. Trimming removed 3 bases from V and 1 base from J, with 11 bases in between. CDR3 DNA: TGTGCCAGCAGTTATAGGGGCAGGGGCACAGATACGCAGTATTTT. Residues: CASSYRGRGTDTQYF.

The J gene is TRBJ2-1, the V gene TRBV7-9, with 12 bases aligning to TRBD2. The length of the CDR3 is 16 residues. J lost 9 bases, V lost 7 bases, and 13 bases had no gene match. CDR1 and CDR2 from the germline V gene are SEHNR and FQNEAQ (reference sequence). The CDR3 loop is CASTPPSSGGAGEQFF. CDR3 DNA: TGTGCCAGCACCCCCCCCTCTAGCGGGGGGGCTGGTGAGCAGTTCTTC. Complete variable domain (other parts from reference TRBV7-9 and TRBJ2-1): DTGVSQNPRHKITKRGQNVTFRCDPISEHNRLYWYRQTLGQGPEFLTYFQNEAQLEKSRLLSDRFSAERPKGSFSTLEIQRTEQGDSAMYLCASTPPSSGGAGEQFFGPGTRLTVL.

This chain links TRBV6-5 with TRBJ1-2; D is possibly TRBD1 (5 bases). The V gene's germline CDR1 is MNHEY and CDR2 SVGAGI. V was cut by 0 bases and J by 10 bases, with 9 bases left in between. The CDR3 has 12 amino acids. Here the CDR3 DNA reads TGTGCCAGCAGTTACTCGGGGCCCCCCTACACCTTC. It translates to CASSYSGPPYTF.

This clone is a singleton in its sample. The chain recombines TRBV7-2 with TRBJ2-7; the D gene is possibly TRBD2 (5 bases). This CDR3 is 14 amino acids long. V lost 2 bases and J lost 6, with 14 bases in between. Germline lookup yields CDR1 SGHTA and CDR2 FQGNSA. The CDR3 loop is CASSLSGIGSEQYF. The CDR3 nucleotides read TGTGCCAGCAGCTTAAGCGGTATCGGAAGCGAGCAGTACTTC.

This clone was picked up one time. CDR3 protein: CASSSMNPPYEQYF. The CDR3 DNA is TGTGCCAGCAGTTCTATGAACCCCCCCTACGAGCAGTACTTC. V and J are TRBV27 and TRBJ2-7; D ambiguous. V lost 4 bases, J lost 2 bases, and 12 bases lay in between. This CDR3 contains 14 residues. CDR1 MNHEY and CDR2 SMNVEV come from the germline V gene (reference sequence).

This chain joins TRBV28 and TRBJ1-2; possible D gene TRBD1, 6 bases. The germline V gene encodes CDR1 MDHEN and CDR2 SYDVKM. This CDR3 comprises 15 residues. Deletions cut 6 bases from V and 6 bases from J, with 20 bases between. CDR3 bases: TGTGCCAGCAGAGACACAGGGTCCAGAAATAATGGCTACACCTTC. The encoded protein is CASRDTGSRNNGYTF.

This chain joins TRBV9 and TRBJ1-2; 7 bases map to TRBD1. The CDR3 covers 15 residues. The germline CDR1 and CDR2 sequences are SGDLS and YYNGEE. V dropped 3 bases and J dropped 7; count of bases not matched to a gene: 12. The CDR3 DNA sequence: TGTGCCAGCAGCGCCGCCCAGGGGGGTCAGGGTGGCTACACCTTC. Protein: CASSAAQGGQGGYTF. Full variable domain (remainder filled in from reference TRBV9 and TRBJ1-2): DSGVTQTPKHLITATGQRVTLRCSPRSGDLSVYWYQQSLDQGLQFLIQYYNGEERAKGNILERFSAQQFPDLHSELNLSSLELGDSALYFCASSAAQGGQGGYTFGSGTRLTVV.

The V and J genes are TRBV5-4 and TRBJ1-4, with a weak D call TRBD1 (5 bases). Looked up from germline, CDR1 is SGHNT and CDR2 is YYREEE (reference sequence). This CDR3 has 16 residues. Trimming removed 0 bases from V and 0 bases from J, with 9 bases in between. The CDR3 protein is CASSLDPTATNEKLFF. The CDR3 region has the DNA TGTGCCAGCAGCTTGGACCCGACAGCAACTAATGAAAAACTGTTTTTT.

This sequence joins TRBV10-1 and TRBJ2-7, with TRBD1 matching 7 bases. The junction had 17 bases not matched to a gene; V was cut back by 6 bases and J by 6 bases. Germline V gives CDR1 WNHNN, CDR2 SYGVQD (reference sequence). CDR3 length: 16 amino acids. CDR3: CASSRVSSPDRIEQYF. The CDR3 DNA follows: TGCGCCAGCAGCCGAGTATCGAGCCCGGACAGGATCGAGCAGTACTTC.

V and J are TRBV30 and TRBJ2-2; TRBD2 matches at 8 bases. The V and J ends lost 5 bases and 3 bases, in that order; junction bases with no gene match: 11. The CDR3 spans 16 residues. Germline lookup yields CDR1 GTSNPN and CDR2 SVGIG (reference sequence). The CDR3 sequence: CAWLPGRASDTGELFF. DNA for the CDR3: TGTGCCTGGTTACCCGGGAGGGCCTCCGACACCGGGGAGCTGTTTTTT. Combining the CDR3 with reference TRBV30 and TRBJ2-2 gives the whole variable domain SQTIHQWPATLVQPVGSPLSLECTVEGTSNPNLYWYRQAAGRGLQLLFYSVGIGQISSEVPQNLSASRPQDRQFILSSKKLLLSDSGFYLCAWLPGRASDTGELFFGEGSRLTVL.